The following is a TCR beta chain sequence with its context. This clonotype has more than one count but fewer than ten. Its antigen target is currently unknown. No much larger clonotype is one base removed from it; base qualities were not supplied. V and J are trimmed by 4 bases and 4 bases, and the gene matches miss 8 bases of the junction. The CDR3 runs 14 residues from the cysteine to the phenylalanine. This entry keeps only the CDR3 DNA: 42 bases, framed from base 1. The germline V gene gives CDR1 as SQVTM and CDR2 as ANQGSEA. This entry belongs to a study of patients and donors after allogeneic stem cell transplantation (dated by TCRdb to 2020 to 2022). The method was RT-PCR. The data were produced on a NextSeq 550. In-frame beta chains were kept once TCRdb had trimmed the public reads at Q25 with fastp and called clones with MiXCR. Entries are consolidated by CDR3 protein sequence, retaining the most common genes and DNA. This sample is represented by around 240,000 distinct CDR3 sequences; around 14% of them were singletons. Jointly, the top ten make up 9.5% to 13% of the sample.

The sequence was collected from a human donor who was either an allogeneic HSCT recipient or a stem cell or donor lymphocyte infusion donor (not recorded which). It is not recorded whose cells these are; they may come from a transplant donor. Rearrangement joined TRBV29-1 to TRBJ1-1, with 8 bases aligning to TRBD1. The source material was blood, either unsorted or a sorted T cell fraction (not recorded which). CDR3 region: CSVGRTGRSTEAFF. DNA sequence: TGCAGCGTTGGTAGGACAGGGAGGAGCACTGAAGCTTTCTTT.